What follows are 15 T cell receptor beta chains derived from one specimen sequenced in a study of blood T cell repertoires in COVID-19 (dated by TCRdb to 2020 to 2022). Library creation used the immunoSEQ multiplex PCR assay. TCRdb holds this immuneACCESS table with in-frame rearrangements only. Some clones are missing; in checked studies, unresolved V genes explain under half, and the rest has no known cause. This sample holds some 320,000 clones; less than 85% were observed only once. Of the sample, about 1.9% falls within the top ten clones. Sequenced input: PBMCs or T cells enriched from blood (not recorded which). These receptors were taken from a woman in her twenties or thirties who had been exposed to COVID-19.

The chain couples TRBV19 to TRBJ1-2; D ambiguous. The CDR3 has 16 residues. Germline V gene data show CDR1 as LNHDA and CDR2 as SQIVND (reference sequence). V was trimmed by 2 bases and J by 0 bases, leaving 13 bases between them. As DNA, the CDR3 is TGTGCCAGTAGTATATACGGGGAGACGGCTAACTATGGCTACACCTTC. Protein: CASSIYGETANYGYTF.

The chain joins TRBV7-3 to TRBJ2-7, with TRBD2 as a possible D gene (6 bases). This CDR3 contains 14 residues. V dropped 2 bases and J dropped 3 bases, with 11 bases sitting between them. The V gene's germline CDR1 is SGHTA and CDR2 FQGTGA. CDR3 residues: CASSLGVGGYEQYF. CDR3 in DNA: TGTGCCAGCAGCTTAGGGGTCGGGGGCTACGAGCAGTACTTC.

The chain couples TRBV20-1 to TRBJ2-2; 7 bases map to TRBD2. The trim removed 3 bases at V and 5 bases at J, leaving 12 bases unmatched. CDR1 is DFQATT and CDR2 is SNEGSKA in the germline V gene (reference sequence). The CDR3 totals 16 residues. CDR3 amino acids: CSASDPASGRTGELFF. CDR3 coding DNA: TGCAGTGCTAGTGACCCGGCTAGCGGAAGAACCGGGGAGCTGTTTTTT.

V gene TRBV30 combines with J gene TRBJ1-4; D is unclear. Trimming pared 3 bases from V and 8 bases from J, leaving 13 bases between. The length of the CDR3 is 13 residues. The V gene's germline CDR1 is GTSNPN and CDR2 SVGIG (reference sequence). The CDR3 nucleotides read TGTGCCTGGAGGGTTCCTGACGGGGAAAAACTGTTTTTT. Encoded protein: CAWRVPDGEKLFF.

V and J are TRBV3-1 (or the pseudogene TRBV3-2) and TRBJ2-7; 14 positions agree with TRBD2. Trimming removed 2 bases from V and 2 bases from J; junction bases left unmatched: 8. Germline CDR1 LGHDT, CDR2 YNNKEL (reference sequence). This CDR3 is 18 amino acids long. The CDR3 loop reads CASSQTSGTSGGTYEQYF. The CDR3 nucleotides read TGTGCCAGCAGCCAAACATCCGGGACTAGCGGGGGAACCTACGAGCAGTACTTC.

The V call is TRBV28, the J call TRBJ2-7; maybe TRBD1 (6 bases). CDR1 and CDR2 (germline): MDHEN, SYDVKM. The CDR3 spans 13 residues. V lost 5 bases, J lost 8 bases, and 16 bases lay in between. The CDR3 protein is CASSTTGFFQQYF. In nucleotides, the CDR3 is TGTGCCAGCAGTACCACAGGGTTCTTTCAGCAGTACTTC.

The chain carries TRBV11-2 and TRBJ1-2; 7 nucleotides match TRBD1. Germline V gives CDR1 SGHAT, CDR2 FQNNGV. Unmatched junction bases numbered 2, after V lost 3 bases and J lost 1 base. CDR3 length: 14 residues. The CDR3, as DNA: TGTGCCAGCAGCTTGGGACAGAATAACTATGGCTACACCTTC. Its protein product is CASSLGQNNYGYTF.

The V call is TRBV7-2, the J call TRBJ1-2; 7 nucleotides line up with TRBD1. Per germline, CDR1 SGHTA and CDR2 FQGNSA. The CDR3 covers 15 residues. V gave up 5 bases and J gave up 0 bases; unmatched junction bases: 6. CDR3 residues: CASSNRTGANYGYTF. For the CDR3, the DNA is TGTGCCAGCAGCAATCGGACAGGAGCTAACTATGGCTACACCTTC.

This chain uses TRBV5-1 with TRBJ2-2, with no clear D. This CDR3 contains 16 residues. V was cut by 0 bases and J by 0 bases, with 9 bases left in between. Per germline, CDR1 SGHRS and CDR2 YFSETQ. The CDR3 sequence: CASSLEFGSNTGELFF. As DNA, the CDR3 is TGCGCCAGCAGCTTGGAGTTCGGGTCGAACACCGGGGAGCTGTTTTTT.

V gene TRBV7-2 combines with J gene TRBJ1-1; 9 nucleotides match TRBD1. Looked up from germline, CDR1 is SGHTA and CDR2 is FQGNSA. After removal of 2 bases from V and 4 bases from J, the junction contained 5 bases not matched to a gene. The CDR3 consists of 15 residues. The CDR3 DNA reads TGTGCCAGCAGCTTATTACAGGGGGCGGTCACTGAAGCTTTCTTT. It codes for CASSLLQGAVTEAFF.

The chain couples TRBV4-1 to TRBJ2-7; 10 bases are a match to TRBD1. The CDR3 runs to 15 residues. Trimming at V came to 3 bases and at J to 5 bases, leaving 7 bases not matched to a gene. Germline V gene data show CDR1 as MGHRA and CDR2 as YSYEKL. CDR3 protein: CASSHPGTGEHEQYF. In nucleotides, the CDR3 is TGCGCCAGCAGCCACCCCGGGACAGGGGAGCACGAGCAGTACTTC.

This rearrangement joins TRBV9 to TRBJ2-7; a possible D gene is TRBD2 (6 bases). The V end lost 6 bases, the J end lost 4 bases, and 20 bases lay between the germline ends. The CDR3 loop spans 15 amino acids. Germline values: CDR1 SGDLS, CDR2 YYNGEE. Written as DNA, the CDR3 is TGTGCCAGCACCCTTTCTAGCGACCCGTCTTACGAGCAGTACTTC. It translates to CASTLSSDPSYEQYF. The whole variable domain, remainder taken from reference TRBV9 and TRBJ2-7, is DSGVTQTPKHLITATGQRVTLRCSPRSGDLSVYWYQQSLDQGLQFLIQYYNGEERAKGNILERFSAQQFPDLHSELNLSSLELGDSALYFCASTLSSDPSYEQYFGPGTRLTVT.

This chain links TRBV19 with TRBJ2-1; 11 bases align to TRBD1. J lost 5 bases, V lost 9 bases, and 9 bases had no gene match. CDR3 length: 15 amino acids. Germline V gene lookup returns CDR1 LNHDA and CDR2 SQIVND (reference sequence). The CDR3: CASRLEDRGHNEQFF. DNA of the CDR3: TGTGCCAGCCGGCTAGAGGACAGGGGGCACAATGAGCAGTTCTTC.

The chain carries TRBV11-2 and TRBJ1-1; D ambiguous. V dropped 1 base and J dropped 0 bases, with 12 bases sitting between them. Germline V CDR1 and CDR2: SGHAT, FQNNGV. The CDR3 has 16 amino acids. This chain's CDR3 is CASSLVPEIMNTEAFF. In DNA, the CDR3 is TGTGCCAGCAGCTTAGTCCCCGAGATTATGAACACTGAAGCTTTCTTT.

The V gene is TRBV6-2 or TRBV6-3, the J gene TRBJ2-7; 7 bases are shared with TRBD1. With V trimmed by 0 bases and J by 1 base, 15 bases remained unmatched. This CDR3 has 19 amino acids. Germline V gives CDR1 MNHEY, CDR2 SVGEGT. CDR3 sequence (DNA): TGTGCCAGCAGTTACTCGAGGCGTTCTTCGGCAGGGGGATCCTACGAGCAGTACTTC. Amino acids: CASSYSRRSSAGGSYEQYF.